Below are 32 T cell receptor beta chains sequenced from a single sample in a study of blood T cell repertoires in COVID-19. Profiled with immunoSEQ multiplex PCR; TCRdb holds only in-frame clones, not every one. This sample carries 310,000 or so clones, around 86% of them seen once, and the ten largest clones take less than 11%. Sequenced material: PBMCs or T cells enriched from blood (not recorded which). The receptors stem from a woman aged 18-29 years who had recovered from COVID-19.

This clone is a singleton in its sample. J is TRBJ2-3 and V is TRBV7-3; TRBD1 might be the D (6 bases). Germline V gene lookup returns CDR1 SGHTA and CDR2 FQGTGA. The V end was cut by 5 bases, the J end by 3 bases, with 18 bases between. The CDR3 length is 16 residues. CDR3 coding DNA: TGTGCCAGCAGCGAGAGGACAGACGGCCTAACAGATACGCAGTATTTT. Its protein is CASSERTDGLTDTQYF. Full variable domain (outside the CDR3, taken from reference TRBV7-3 and TRBJ2-3): GAGVSQTPSNKVTEKGKYVELRCDPISGHTALYWYRQSLGQGPEFLIYFQGTGAADDSGLPNDRFFAVRPEGSVSTLKIQRTERGDSAVYLCASSERTDGLTDTQYFGPGTRLTVL.

The J gene is TRBJ1-2, the V gene TRBV28; possible D gene TRBD1, 5 bases. The CDR3 runs 12 residues. Trimming removed 7 bases at V and 4 bases at J, with 10 bases between. Germline V CDR1 and CDR2: MDHEN, SYDVKM. Here the CDR3 DNA reads TGTGCCAGCACGGACATAGGCTATGGCTACACCTTC. Translated: CASTDIGYGYTF.

The V call is TRBV4-1, the J call TRBJ1-4, with TRBD1 as a possible D gene (6 bases). The CDR3 covers 14 residues. Deletions cut 6 bases from V and 8 bases from J, with 16 bases between. CDR1 MGHRA and CDR2 YSYEKL come from the germline V gene. The CDR3 sequence: CASRKPGEGEKLFF. The CDR3, as DNA: TGCGCCAGCAGGAAACCAGGGGAGGGCGAAAAACTGTTTTTT.

This rearrangement joins TRBV6-5 to TRBJ1-5; D perhaps matches TRBD1 (6 bases). Trimming removed 6 bases from V and 0 bases from J, with 12 bases in between. Per the germline V gene, CDR1 is MNHEY and CDR2 is SVGAGI. This CDR3 comprises 15 residues. The CDR3 loop reads CASSRGAYSNQPQHF. The DNA for the CDR3 is TGTGCCAGCAGCCGGGGGGCTTATAGCAATCAGCCCCAGCATTTT.

The chain links TRBV5-6 to TRBJ1-5; TRBD1 matches 8 bases. The germline CDR1 and CDR2 sequences are SGHDT and YYEEEE. Losses at the gene ends were 5 bases for V and 6 bases for J; bases not matched to a gene: 4. This CDR3 contains 13 residues. CDR3 loop: CASSSTGGQPQHF. CDR3 coding DNA: TGTGCCAGCAGTTCCACAGGGGGTCAGCCCCAGCATTTT.

J is TRBJ1-4 and V is TRBV10-1; possibly TRBD1 for D (6 bases). This CDR3 has 13 residues. V was shortened by 4 bases and J by 5 bases, with 8 bases between the two germline ends. CDR1 WNHNN and CDR2 SYGVQD come from the germline V gene (reference sequence). Here the CDR3 DNA reads TGCGCCAGCAGTGTTACAGGGAATGAAAAACTGTTTTTT. Its translation: CASSVTGNEKLFF.

The chain joins TRBV10-3 to TRBJ1-3, with 8 positions matching TRBD1. J was trimmed by 0 bases and V by 10 bases; bases with no gene match: 5. CDR1 is ENHRY and CDR2 is SYGVKD in the germline V gene. The CDR3 extends over 14 amino acids. Written as DNA, the CDR3 is TGTGCCACCCGGACAGGGAACTCTGGAAACACCATATATTTT. Translation: CATRTGNSGNTIYF.

V is TRBV12-3 or TRBV12-4 and J is TRBJ1-1; D is undetermined. The CDR3 contains 13 residues. Trimming left V 6 bases short and J 6 bases short, with 14 bases between. The chain's CDR3 is CASRPTGPSEAFF. Here the CDR3 DNA reads TGTGCCAGCAGGCCGACTGGCCCATCTGAAGCTTTCTTT.

The rearrangement uses TRBV7-9 and TRBJ2-2; 7 bases map to TRBD2. Germline loops: CDR1 SEHNR, CDR2 FQNEAQ (reference sequence). CDR3 length: 15 amino acids. The V segment lost 2 bases and the J segment 1 base; nucleotides outside the gene matches: 1. CDR3: CASSLTSVNTGELFF. The CDR3 DNA reads as TGTGCCAGCAGCTTAACTAGCGTGAACACCGGGGAGCTGTTTTTT.

CDR3 DNA sequence: TGTGCCAGCAGAGAGGGGCCGACTAGCGGGGGGACCGGGGAGCTGTTTTTT. It translates to CASREGPTSGGTGELFF. The chain couples TRBV9 to TRBJ2-2; 13 nucleotides match TRBD2. Looked up from germline, CDR1 is SGDLS and CDR2 is YYNGEE. With V trimmed by 5 bases and J by 5 bases, 9 bases remained unmatched. The CDR3 has 17 residues.

V is TRBV27 and J is TRBJ2-7, with 8 bases lining up with TRBD2. The CDR3 length is 17 residues. The germline V gene encodes CDR1 MNHEY and CDR2 SMNVEV (reference sequence). V shed 2 bases, J shed 0 bases, and the junction held 9 bases outside the gene matches. CDR3 bases: TGTGCCAGCAGTTTAGGGGCTAGCGGGTGGAGCTCCTACGAGCAGTACTTC. It codes for CASSLGASGWSSYEQYF.

The chain combines TRBV9 with TRBJ1-4; D is possibly TRBD1 (6 bases). This CDR3 has 15 residues. Germline CDR1 is SGDLS and CDR2 is YYNGEE. Trimming left V 6 bases short and J 3 bases short, with 15 bases between. The CDR3 here is CASTPRGAPNEKLFF. The CDR3 nucleotides read TGTGCCAGCACTCCCCGGGGGGCGCCTAATGAAAAACTGTTTTTT. Full variable domain (outside the CDR3, taken from reference TRBV9 and TRBJ1-4): DSGVTQTPKHLITATGQRVTLRCSPRSGDLSVYWYQQSLDQGLQFLIQYYNGEERAKGNILERFSAQQFPDLHSELNLSSLELGDSALYFCASTPRGAPNEKLFFGSGTQLSVL.

This chain links TRBV19 with TRBJ2-5; 10 bases are a match to TRBD2. Germline V CDR1 and CDR2: LNHDA, SQIVND (reference sequence). The V segment lost 10 bases and the J segment 5 bases; nucleotides outside the gene matches: 7. There are 13 residues in the CDR3. In nucleotides, the CDR3 is TGTGCCACCCTAGCGGGGGAGGGTGAGACCCAGTACTTC. Amino acid sequence: CATLAGEGETQYF.

The chain recombines TRBV7-3 with TRBJ2-1; possibly TRBD1 for D (6 bases). V was trimmed by 5 bases and J by 6 bases, leaving 20 bases between them. This CDR3 has 16 amino acids. Germline CDR1 reads SGHTA; CDR2 reads FQGTGA. The CDR3 loop reads CASSTTGTTYLNEQFF. CDR3 in DNA: TGTGCCAGCAGCACCACCGGGACAACCTACCTCAATGAGCAGTTCTTC. Full variable domain (remainder filled in from reference TRBV7-3 and TRBJ2-1): GAGVSQTPSNKVTEKGKYVELRCDPISGHTALYWYRQSLGQGPEFLIYFQGTGAADDSGLPNDRFFAVRPEGSVSTLKIQRTERGDSAVYLCASSTTGTTYLNEQFFGPGTRLTVL.

The chain has TRBV9 and TRBJ2-3, with TRBD2 matching 7 bases. Germline assignment: CDR1 SGDLS and CDR2 YYNGEE. The ends lost 3 bases at V and 6 bases at J; junction bases unmatched: 10. This CDR3 contains 15 residues. The CDR3 sequence is CASSASGTTKDTQYF. The CDR3 bases are TGTGCCAGCAGCGCCTCCGGGACTACCAAGGATACGCAGTATTTT.

V and J are TRBV25-1 and TRBJ1-2; 7 bases fit TRBD1. The CDR3 has 16 residues. V trimming: 2 bases; J trimming: 6 bases; junction bases outside the gene matches: 12. The V gene's germline CDR1 is MGHDK and CDR2 SYGVNS. The CDR3 DNA reads as TGTGCCAGCAGTGAAAAACACTCCAGGGGGATTGATGGCTACACCTTC. Translation gives CASSEKHSRGIDGYTF.

The CDR3 region has the DNA TGTGCCAGCAGTAAAGTTTCCGGGACAGGGAGCTCCTATAATTCACCCCTCCACTTT. Translation gives CASSKVSGTGSSYNSPLHF. The rearrangement joins TRBV6-7 to TRBJ1-6; 9 nucleotides align to TRBD1. TRBV6-7 qualifies as an ORF whose function is uncertain. J lost 0 bases, V lost 5 bases, and 11 bases had no gene match. This CDR3 spans 19 amino acids.

The chain combines TRBV2 with TRBJ2-7; D might be TRBD2 (6 bases). Germline values: CDR1 SNHLY, CDR2 FYNNEI. Trimming removed 7 bases at V and 5 bases at J, with 18 bases between. The CDR3 length is 14 residues. As DNA, the CDR3 is TGTGCCAGCACCCCTGGTGCGGGGAGAAACGAGCAGTACTTC. This gives the protein CASTPGAGRNEQYF.

V gene TRBV29-1 combines with J gene TRBJ1-3; TRBD1 might be the D (6 bases). The CDR3 extends over 17 amino acids. The germline V gene has CDR1 SQVTM and CDR2 ANQGSEA. V was trimmed by 6 bases and J by 0 bases, leaving 21 bases between them. The CDR3 DNA sequence: TGCAGCGTGTCGGGACACCCGCAAGACTTCTCTGGAAACACCATATATTTT. This sequence encodes CSVSGHPQDFSGNTIYF.

The chain uses TRBV3-1 (or the pseudogene TRBV3-2) and TRBJ2-7; TRBD1 agrees at 11 bases. CDR1 is LGHDT, CDR2 YNNKEL, per germline (reference sequence). This CDR3 comprises 17 residues. Unmatched junction bases numbered 11, after V lost 3 bases and J lost 4 bases. As DNA, the CDR3 is TGTGCCAGCAGCCAGACTCTCCGGACAGGGGGCGCTTACGAGCAGTACTTC. Amino acid sequence: CASSQTLRTGGAYEQYF.

V usage is TRBV6-5 and J usage is TRBJ1-3; no definite D call. Germline CDR1 reads MNHEY; CDR2 reads SVGAGI. The CDR3 covers 13 residues. The V end was cut by 5 bases, the J end by 9 bases, with 14 bases between. The CDR3 DNA sequence: TGTGCCAGCAGTCCAGTCAAGCCGGGCACCATATATTTT. Its protein is CASSPVKPGTIYF.

This chain uses TRBV7-8 with TRBJ2-7, with 8 bases aligning to TRBD2. The germline gives CDR1 SGHVS, CDR2 FQNEAQ. V lost 5 bases and J lost 3; bases outside the gene matches: 6. This CDR3 region has 14 residues. CDR3 protein: CASSRGGALYEQYF. CDR3 sequence (DNA): TGTGCCAGCAGCCGGGGGGGGGCTCTCTACGAGCAGTACTTC. Complete variable domain (other parts from reference TRBV7-8 and TRBJ2-7): GAGVSQSPRYKVAKRGQDVALRCDPISGHVSLFWYQQALGQGPEFLTYFQNEAQLDKSGLPSDRFFAERPEGSVSTLKIQRTQQEDSAVYLCASSRGGALYEQYFGPGTRLTVT.

The chain joins TRBV25-1 to TRBJ1-1; 9 bases agree with TRBD1. The CDR3 runs to 12 residues. Trimming removed 4 bases from V and 11 bases from J; junction bases left unmatched: 5. Germline V gene data show CDR1 as MGHDK and CDR2 as SYGVNS. The DNA for the CDR3 is TGTGCCAGCAGTGGGGGGACAGGGAGGGCTTTCTTT. Protein: CASSGGTGRAFF.

Comment on this clone: This CDR3 is also generated by other DNA sequences in the sample. The genes are TRBV7-9 and TRBJ1-2; 7 bases align to TRBD1. V shed 5 bases and J 1 base; nucleotides not matched to a gene: 1. Germline V lookup: CDR1 SEHNR, CDR2 FQNEAQ (reference sequence). The CDR3 extends over 13 amino acids. The CDR3 DNA follows: TGTGCCAGCAGCCGGGACAGTAACTATGGCTACACCTTC. It is translated as CASSRDSNYGYTF. Based on the CDR3 plus reference TRBV7-9 and TRBJ1-2, the full variable domain is DTGVSQNPRHKITKRGQNVTFRCDPISEHNRLYWYRQTLGQGPEFLTYFQNEAQLEKSRLLSDRFSAERPKGSFSTLEIQRTEQGDSAMYLCASSRDSNYGYTFGSGTRLTVV.

The V and J genes are TRBV5-8 and TRBJ2-7; TRBD2 might be the D (7 bases). V lost 2 bases and J lost 0, with 21 bases in between. Germline assignment: CDR1 SGHTS and CDR2 YDEGEE. The CDR3 contains 18 residues. The CDR3 sequence is CASSLTTGTKGSSYEQYF. DNA for the CDR3: TGTGCCAGCAGCTTAACAACAGGGACTAAAGGCAGCTCCTACGAGCAGTACTTC.

The gene calls are TRBV4-2 and TRBJ1-3, with 8 positions matching TRBD1. The germline gives CDR1 LGHNA, CDR2 YNFKEQ. CDR3 length equals 16 residues. Trimming took 0 bases from V and 3 from J; bases not matched to a gene: 4. Here the CDR3 DNA reads TGTGCCAGCAGCCAAGATTCGGACAGGGTTGGAAACACCATATATTTT. This translates into CASSQDSDRVGNTIYF.

V is TRBV19 and J is TRBJ1-1; 7 nucleotides match TRBD1. The V segment lost 8 bases and the J segment 1 base; nucleotides outside the gene matches: 13. The CDR3 contains 16 residues. CDR1 LNHDA and CDR2 SQIVND come from the germline V gene (reference sequence). The CDR3 spells CASRSATGAKNTEAFF. Here the CDR3 DNA reads TGTGCCAGTCGAAGTGCTACAGGGGCGAAGAACACTGAAGCTTTCTTT. Based on the CDR3 plus reference TRBV19 and TRBJ1-1, the full variable domain is DGGITQSPKYLFRKEGQNVTLSCEQNLNHDAMYWYRQDPGQGLRLIYYSQIVNDFQKGDIAEGYSVSREKKESFPLTVTSAQKNPTAFYLCASRSATGAKNTEAFFGQGTRLTVV.

V usage is TRBV9 and J usage is TRBJ1-5; no clear D gene. Trimming pared 4 bases from V and 7 bases from J, leaving 15 bases between. The germline V gene has CDR1 SGDLS and CDR2 YYNGEE. The CDR3 is 14 amino acids. The CDR3 DNA is TGTGCCAGCAGCCCCTCCCCGGGGAACCAGCCCCAGCATTTT. Protein product: CASSPSPGNQPQHF.

V is TRBV21-1 and J is TRBJ1-3; the table assigns TRBD1, which was not confirmed against the DNA. TRBV21-1 is a pseudogene locus. This CDR3 is 18 amino acids long. The CDR3 sequence is CASSKEFGSLHSGNTIYF. The CDR3 DNA sequence: TGTGCCAGCAGCAAAGAGTTTGGCAGTTTGCACTCTGGAAACACCATATATTTT.

The V gene is TRBV9, the J gene TRBJ1-2, with D maybe TRBD1 (6 bases). The length of the CDR3 is 13 residues. V lost 5 bases, J lost 8 bases, and 16 bases lay in between. Germline V gene sequence: CDR1 SGDLS, CDR2 YYNGEE. For the CDR3, the DNA is TGTGCCAGCAGTAGACCACAGGGAGAGGGCTACACCTTC. Translation: CASSRPQGEGYTF.

This clone was counted once. CDR3 region: CASSPSSAVETQYF. For the CDR3, the DNA is TGCGCCAGCAGCCCATCATCGGCGGTAGAGACCCAGTACTTC. The rearrangement links TRBV5-1 to TRBJ2-5; no clear D. V dropped 4 bases and J dropped 4 bases, with 14 bases sitting between them. The CDR3 contains 14 residues. In germline, CDR1 is SGHRS, CDR2 YFSETQ.

The chain couples TRBV9 to TRBJ2-1; TRBD2 matches at 12 bases. The CDR3 consists of 15 residues. The V gene end was trimmed by 1 base and the J gene end by 9 bases; junction bases not matched to a gene: 5. The V gene's germline CDR1 is SGDLS and CDR2 YYNGEE. In nucleotides, the CDR3 is TGTGCCAGCAGCGTATCTCCTAGCGGGAGGGCTGAGCAGTTCTTC. Translated: CASSVSPSGRAEQFF.